The source of this T cell receptor (beta chain) is a study of blood T cell repertoires in COVID-19. Across the whole study: Both acute and convalescent COVID-19 samples were obtained from the United States, Italy and Spain. PBMCs, B-cell-depleted T cells, or T cells provided the cDNA or gDNA that made up the material.

In the source study's methods: Reference gene primer amplification in the assay estimated nucleated cell counts. The assay was immunoSEQ multiplex PCR, and TCRdb's table has in-frame clones only and misses some. The V and J calls and clone size come from that table; D and trimming were worked out from the DNA. This sample has roughly 160,000 clones; about 86% occur once, and the top ten carry roughly 8.2%. Sequenced: peripheral blood. The receptor was derived from a man aged 55 to 70 with acute or convalescent COVID-19.

CDR3 region: CAGRACREDYNEQFF. CDR3 sequence (DNA): TGTGCGGGACGAGCTTGCAGGGAGGATTACAATGAGCAGTTCTTC. The chain carries TRBV9 and TRBJ2-1, with TRBD2 as a possible D gene (6 bases). The germline V gene has CDR1 SGDLS and CDR2 YYNGEE. The CDR3 is made up of 15 amino acids.